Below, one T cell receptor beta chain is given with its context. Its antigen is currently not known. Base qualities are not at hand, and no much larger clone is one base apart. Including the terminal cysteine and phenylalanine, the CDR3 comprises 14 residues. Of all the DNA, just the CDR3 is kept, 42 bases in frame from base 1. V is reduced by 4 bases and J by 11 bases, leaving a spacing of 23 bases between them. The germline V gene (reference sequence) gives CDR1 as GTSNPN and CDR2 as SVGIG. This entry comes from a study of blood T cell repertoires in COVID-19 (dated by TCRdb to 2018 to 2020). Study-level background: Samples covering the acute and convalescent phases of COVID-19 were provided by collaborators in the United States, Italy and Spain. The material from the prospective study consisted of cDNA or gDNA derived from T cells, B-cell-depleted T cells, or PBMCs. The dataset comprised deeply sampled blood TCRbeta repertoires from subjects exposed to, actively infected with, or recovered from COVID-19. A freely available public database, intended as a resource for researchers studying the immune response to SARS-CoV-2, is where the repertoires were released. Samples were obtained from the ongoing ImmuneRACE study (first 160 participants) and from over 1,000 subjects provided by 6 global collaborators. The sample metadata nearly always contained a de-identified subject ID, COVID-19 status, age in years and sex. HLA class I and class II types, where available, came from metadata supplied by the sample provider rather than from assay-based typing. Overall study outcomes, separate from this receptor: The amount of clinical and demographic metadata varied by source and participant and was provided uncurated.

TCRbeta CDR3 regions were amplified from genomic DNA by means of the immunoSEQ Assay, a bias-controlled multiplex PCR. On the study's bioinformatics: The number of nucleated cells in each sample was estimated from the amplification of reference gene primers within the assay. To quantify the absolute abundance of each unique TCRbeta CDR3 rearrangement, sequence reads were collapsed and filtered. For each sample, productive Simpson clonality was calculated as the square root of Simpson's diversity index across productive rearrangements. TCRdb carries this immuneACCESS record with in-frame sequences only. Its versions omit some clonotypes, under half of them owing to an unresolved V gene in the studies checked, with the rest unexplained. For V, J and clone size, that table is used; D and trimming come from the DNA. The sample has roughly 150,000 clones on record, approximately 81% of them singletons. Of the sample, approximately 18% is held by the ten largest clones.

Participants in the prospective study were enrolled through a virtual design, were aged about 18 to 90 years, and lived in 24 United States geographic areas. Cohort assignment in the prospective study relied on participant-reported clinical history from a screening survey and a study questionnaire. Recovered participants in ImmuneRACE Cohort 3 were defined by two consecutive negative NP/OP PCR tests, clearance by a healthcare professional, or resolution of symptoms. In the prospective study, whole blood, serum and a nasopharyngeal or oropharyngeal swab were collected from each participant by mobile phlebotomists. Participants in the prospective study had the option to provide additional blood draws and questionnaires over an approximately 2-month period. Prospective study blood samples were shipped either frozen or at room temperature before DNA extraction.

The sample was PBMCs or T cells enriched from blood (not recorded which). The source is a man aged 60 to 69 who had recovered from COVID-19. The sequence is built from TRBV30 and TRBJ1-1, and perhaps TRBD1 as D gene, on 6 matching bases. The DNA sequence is TGTGCCTGGATCCTACAGGGCGCCGCGCACAGGGCTTTCTTT. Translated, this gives CAWILQGAAHRAFF.